This T cell receptor (beta chain) came from a study of cytomegalovirus exposure and HLA in healthy donors. Trimming pared 4 bases from V and 2 bases from J, leaving 15 bases between. From germline, CDR1 is MNHEY and CDR2 SMNVEV (reference sequence). The length of the CDR3 is 16 residues. The PCR contained 60 Vbeta and 13 Jbeta primers. The assay was immunoSEQ multiplex PCR, and TCRdb's table has in-frame clones only and misses some. Here the sample spans about 220,000 clones, roughly 80% being singletons. V and J are TRBV27 and TRBJ1-5, with D unresolved. The sample taken for sequencing was PBMCs. This TCR was recovered from a man aged 40-55 years in good health and CMV-seropositive. The CDR3 loop reads CASSSSGGAGNQPQHF. As DNA, the CDR3 is TGTGCCAGCAGTTCCTCCGGAGGAGCTGGCAATCAGCCCCAGCATTTT.